A selection of T cell receptor beta chains follows, all from one sample in a study of shared clonotypes between healthy human individuals. Data came from immunoSEQ multiplex PCR; TCRdb stores just in-frame clones and leaves some out. The sample records 2 million or so clones, over 85% being singletons. The specimen was naive CD8+ T cells sorted from blood. The receptors come from a man in his late teens or twenties in good health. The CDR3 runs from the conserved cysteine through the conserved F or W. The D gene is left open where the match is weak. Not every row has a clone size; where given, it reads once, few, many or a size class.

J gene: TRBJ2-5
V gene: TRBV2
clone size: NA
CDR3 length: 16
D gene: NA
CDR3 protein: CASSMDIGVFQETQYF
CDR3 DNA: TGTGCCAGCAGTATGGACATCGGAGTCTTCCAAGAGACCCAGTACTTC

J gene: TRBJ1-4
V gene: TRBV15
clone size: NA
CDR3 length: 11
D gene: NA
CDR3 protein: CATSRGVKLFF
CDR3 DNA: TGTGCCACCAGCAGAGGGGTCAAACTGTTTTTT

J gene: TRBJ2-7
V gene: TRBV6-5
clone size: NA
CDR3 length: 14
D gene: TRBD1
CDR3 protein: CASSYSKGAHEQYF
CDR3 DNA: TGTGCCAGCAGTTACTCCAAGGGGGCGCACGAGCAGTACTTC

J gene: TRBJ2-3
V gene: TRBV4-3
clone size: NA
CDR3 length: 14
D gene: NA
CDR3 protein: CASSSGGGSDTQYF
CDR3 DNA: TGCGCAAGCTCCTCTGGAGGGGGCAGTGATACGCAGTATTTT

J gene: TRBJ2-7
V gene: TRBV11-2
clone size: NA
CDR3 length: 14
D gene: NA
CDR3 protein: CASSLANRRYEQYF
CDR3 DNA: TGTGCCAGCAGCTTAGCTAACAGGAGATACGAGCAGTACTTC

J gene: TRBJ2-2
V gene: TRBV7-9
clone size: NA
CDR3 length: 16
D gene: TRBD1
CDR3 protein: CASSDGGTGYTGELFF
CDR3 DNA: TGTGCCAGCAGCGACGGCGGGACAGGGTACACCGGGGAGCTGTTTTTT

J gene: TRBJ2-2
V gene: TRBV4-3
clone size: NA
CDR3 length: 14
D gene: NA
CDR3 protein: CASSQGRWTGELFF
CDR3 DNA: TGCGCCAGCAGCCAAGGAAGGTGGACCGGGGAGCTGTTTTTT

J gene: TRBJ1-2
V gene: TRBV28
clone size: NA
CDR3 length: 13
D gene: NA
CDR3 protein: CATRGRVAYGYTF
CDR3 DNA: TGTGCCACCCGGGGTAGGGTTGCCTATGGCTACACCTTC

J gene: TRBJ2-7
V gene: TRBV2
clone size: NA
CDR3 length: 13
D gene: NA
CDR3 protein: CASSDPGSYEQYF
CDR3 DNA: TGTGCCAGCAGTGACCCAGGCTCCTACGAGCAGTACTTC

J gene: TRBJ2-7
V gene: TRBV28
clone size: NA
CDR3 length: 13
D gene: NA
CDR3 protein: CASSLSGSEEQYF
CDR3 DNA: TGTGCCAGCAGTTTATCGGGGTCGGAAGAGCAGTACTTC

J gene: TRBJ1-5
V gene: TRBV2
clone size: NA
CDR3 length: 15
D gene: NA
CDR3 protein: CASSPGGGDNQPQHF
CDR3 DNA: TGTGCCAGCAGCCCTGGGGGGGGCGACAATCAGCCCCAGCATTTT

J gene: TRBJ2-5
V gene: TRBV4-1
clone size: NA
CDR3 length: 13
D gene: NA
CDR3 protein: CASSASSSETQYF
CDR3 DNA: TGCGCCAGCAGCGCCTCCTCCTCGGAGACCCAGTACTTC

J gene: TRBJ2-3
V gene: TRBV10-3
clone size: NA
CDR3 length: 14
D gene: TRBD2
CDR3 protein: CAISEAGGTDTQYF
CDR3 DNA: TGTGCCATCAGTGAGGCGGGGGGCACAGATACGCAGTATTTT

J gene: TRBJ2-7
V gene: TRBV6-1
clone size: once
CDR3 length: 15
D gene: NA
CDR3 protein: CASSPGTPRAYEQYF
CDR3 DNA: TGTGCCAGCAGTCCCGGGACTCCCCGAGCCTACGAGCAGTACTTC

J gene: TRBJ1-3
V gene: TRBV6-5
clone size: NA
CDR3 length: 14
D gene: TRBD1
CDR3 protein: CASSYYRGSDTIYF
CDR3 DNA: TGTGCCAGCAGTTACTACAGGGGGAGCGACACCATATATTTT

J gene: TRBJ2-2
V gene: TRBV7-9
clone size: NA
CDR3 length: 13
D gene: NA
CDR3 protein: CASSSPRTGELFF
CDR3 DNA: TGTGCCAGCAGCTCGCCTCGAACCGGGGAGCTGTTTTTT

J gene: TRBJ1-3
V gene: TRBV13
clone size: NA
CDR3 length: 15
D gene: NA
CDR3 protein: CASSFQGGSGNTIYF
CDR3 DNA: TGTGCCAGCAGCTTCCAGGGCGGCTCTGGAAACACCATATATTTT

J gene: TRBJ2-2
V gene: TRBV27
clone size: NA
CDR3 length: 13
D gene: TRBD2
CDR3 protein: CASAGVNTGELFF
CDR3 DNA: TGTGCCAGCGCGGGGGTAAACACCGGGGAGCTGTTTTTT

J gene: TRBJ2-1
V gene: TRBV2
clone size: NA
CDR3 length: 14
D gene: TRBD1
CDR3 protein: CASSIQGIYNEQFF
CDR3 DNA: TGTGCCAGCAGTATACAGGGGATATACAATGAGCAGTTCTTC

J gene: TRBJ1-5
V gene: TRBV30
clone size: NA
CDR3 length: 15
D gene: NA
CDR3 protein: CAWSVGSSSEQPQHF
CDR3 DNA: TGTGCCTGGAGTGTTGGTTCCAGCTCGGAACAGCCCCAGCATTTT

J gene: TRBJ2-1
V gene: TRBV11-3
clone size: NA
CDR3 length: 15
D gene: TRBD2
CDR3 protein: CASSLGAGEGNEQFF
CDR3 DNA: TGTGCCAGCAGCTTAGGAGCGGGAGAGGGCAATGAGCAGTTCTTC

J gene: TRBJ1-2
V gene: TRBV29-1
clone size: once
CDR3 length: 14
D gene: NA
CDR3 protein: CSVGGTVANYGYTF
CDR3 DNA: TGCAGCGTCGGAGGGACGGTAGCTAACTATGGCTACACCTTC

J gene: TRBJ2-5
V gene: TRBV12-5
clone size: once
CDR3 length: 17
D gene: NA
CDR3 protein: CASGLEVRAGREETQYF
CDR3 DNA: TGTGCTAGTGGTTTGGAGGTCAGGGCGGGCCGGGAAGAGACCCAGTACTTC

J gene: TRBJ2-7
V gene: TRBV5-1
clone size: NA
CDR3 length: 14
D gene: TRBD1
CDR3 protein: CASSFDRGVDEQYF
CDR3 DNA: TGCGCCAGCAGCTTCGACAGGGGGGTGGACGAGCAGTACTTC

J gene: TRBJ1-1
V gene: TRBV9
clone size: NA
CDR3 length: 13
D gene: NA
CDR3 protein: CASSVASPGEAFF
CDR3 DNA: TGTGCCAGCAGCGTAGCCTCCCCCGGGGAAGCTTTCTTT

J gene: TRBJ1-5
V gene: TRBV15
clone size: NA
CDR3 length: 15
D gene: TRBD1
CDR3 protein: CATSSGTVSNQPQHF
CDR3 DNA: TGTGCCACCAGCAGCGGGACAGTGAGCAATCAGCCCCAGCATTTT

J gene: TRBJ2-5
V gene: TRBV29-1
clone size: NA
CDR3 length: 14
D gene: NA
CDR3 protein: CSVEDRGYQETQYF
CDR3 DNA: TGCAGCGTTGAAGATCGCGGATACCAAGAGACCCAGTACTTC

J gene: TRBJ1-4
V gene: TRBV6-6
clone size: NA
CDR3 length: 12
D gene: NA
CDR3 protein: CASGWKNEKLFF
CDR3 DNA: TGTGCCAGCGGGTGGAAGAATGAAAAACTGTTTTTT

J gene: TRBJ1-4
V gene: TRBV25-1
clone size: NA
CDR3 length: 15
D gene: TRBD1
CDR3 protein: CASSELTGVGEKLFF
CDR3 DNA: TGTGCCAGCAGTGAGCTAACAGGGGTCGGAGAAAAACTGTTTTTT

J gene: TRBJ1-2
V gene: TRBV29-1
clone size: NA
CDR3 length: 12
D gene: NA
CDR3 protein: CSVEDPPYGYTF
CDR3 DNA: TGCAGCGTTGAAGATCCCCCCTATGGCTACACCTTC

J gene: TRBJ2-1
V gene: TRBV7-6
clone size: NA
CDR3 length: 16
D gene: NA
CDR3 protein: CASTPRPELGDNEQFF
CDR3 DNA: TGTGCCAGCACCCCCCGGCCCGAGCTTGGAGACAATGAGCAGTTCTTC

J gene: TRBJ2-7
V gene: TRBV19
clone size: NA
CDR3 length: 13
D gene: NA
CDR3 protein: CASNVGIGYEQYF
CDR3 DNA: TGTGCCAGTAATGTCGGTATTGGCTACGAGCAGTACTTC

J gene: TRBJ2-5
V gene: TRBV2
clone size: NA
CDR3 length: 16
D gene: TRBD2
CDR3 protein: CASSPGTSGPKETQYF
CDR3 DNA: TGTGCCAGCAGCCCTGGGACTAGCGGGCCGAAAGAGACCCAGTACTTC